These T cell receptor beta chains were read from a single sample in a study of cytomegalovirus exposure and HLA in healthy donors. TCRdb keeps only in-frame clones here, not all; method: immunoSEQ multiplex PCR. Of 95,000 to 150,000 clones listed, 60% to 80% are singletons. The sample consisted of PBMCs. These receptors came from a woman aged 45-65 years in good health and CMV-seronegative. The CDR3 runs from the conserved cysteine through the conserved F or W.

V	J	CDR3
TRBV11-2	TRBJ1-2	CASSSLTGYTF
TRBV30	TRBJ1-3	CAWSTSTGGGNTIYF
TRBV7-3	TRBJ2-2	CASSRANTGELFF
TRBV30	TRBJ2-1	CAWSAKGGFYNEQFF
TRBV27	TRBJ1-5	CASSLSGGNQPQHF
TRBV5-5	TRBJ1-1	CASSFNGNTEAFF
TRBV5-4	TRBJ2-1	CASSNTGTSGTNEQFF
TRBV7-9	TRBJ2-7	CASSLRDNSYEQYF
TRBV29-1	TRBJ2-4	CSVRPQGQNIQYF
TRBV5-3	TRBJ2-7	CARSLGSGRFYEQYF
TRBV10-3	TRBJ1-1	CAISEAGTWDRAEAFF
TRBV11-3	TRBJ2-1	CASSLEGLAGTNEQFF
TRBV5-4	TRBJ2-7	CASSLSGLNEQYF
TRBV5-1	TRBJ1-2	CASSLRPTGVQGYTF
TRBV7-9	TRBJ2-7	CASSTQNRGAEQYF
TRBV28	TRBJ2-7	CASSQLPGLRGLPYEQYF
TRBV7-3	TRBJ2-5	CASSPRGHRDEETQYF
TRBV19	TRBJ2-1	CASSIPGGRSYNEQFF
TRBV9	TRBJ2-3	CASSSISEVTDTQYF
TRBV28	TRBJ2-3	CASSPRTSGGCGHSSTDTQYF
TRBV7-8	TRBJ2-1	CASSLWVAGGNEQFF
TRBV19	TRBJ1-5	CASSAGSKDQPQHF
TRBV6-6	TRBJ2-7	CASSPGLVYEQYF
TRBV9	TRBJ2-7	CASNLEGLEYNEQYF
TRBV19	TRBJ2-1	CASSITGTYNEQFF
TRBV10-3	TRBJ1-4	CAISESGQVNEKLFF
TRBV7-6	TRBJ2-7	CASSLGSGADEQYF
TRBV19	TRBJ2-3	CASSKVTNIRTDTQYF
TRBV6-1	TRBJ1-2	CASGEGAWGAGYTF
TRBV6-6	TRBJ2-7	CASRSQVLASYEQYF
TRBV5-1	TRBJ2-1	CASSRTSGRANEQFF
TRBV4-1	TRBJ2-3	CASSQVRAGVSDTQYF
TRBV5-1	TRBJ2-7	CASSFQNASSYEQYF
TRBV29-1	TRBJ2-1	CSVVTSGRTPYNEQFF
TRBV11-3	TRBJ2-7	CASSLTGGPGNEQYF
TRBV28	TRBJ1-2	CASSFLSGYTF
TRBV15	TRBJ2-1	CATSRDKSGGNEQFF
TRBV7-2	TRBJ2-3	CASSTGLAGIETDTQYF
TRBV5-1	TRBJ2-3	CASSLARGGADTQYF
TRBV7-9	TRBJ1-3	CSSSFWGQGAGNTIYF
TRBV19	TRBJ2-2	CASSIGVFPGELFF
TRBV19	TRBJ1-6	CASIERGSISPLHF
TRBV7-2	TRBJ2-7	CASSTLGTGGYEQYF
TRBV28	TRBJ2-5	CASSLISGQETQYF
TRBV9	TRBJ2-3	CASSVAGGKTDTQYF
TRBV30	TRBJ1-2	CAWSPDRANYGYTF
TRBV7-8	TRBJ1-2	CASSWGQGDGTF
TRBV28	TRBJ2-3	CASNQKRREVKNTDTQYF
TRBV27	TRBJ1-5	CASSLQTGAGQPQHF
TRBV9	TRBJ2-1	CASSVASSDEQFF
TRBV18	TRBJ2-2	CASSRTESHLLTGELFF
TRBV5-1	TRBJ2-5	CASSSTETSGSVETQYF
TRBV5-8	TRBJ2-3	CASSLGGGAGSTDTQYF
TRBV7-7	TRBJ2-7	CASRSATGNEQYF
TRBV2	TRBJ2-1	CASSETRQNNEQFF
TRBV5-1	TRBJ2-2	CASKSASGITGELFF
TRBV7-2	TRBJ1-2	CASSLDGGRGVDTGYTF
TRBV9	TRBJ1-2	CASSVAGQNYGYTF
TRBV2	TRBJ2-7	CASSEVSYEQYF
TRBV4-1	TRBJ1-1	CASSLGGNTEAFF